This T cell receptor (beta chain) was identified in a study of long-term antiretroviral therapy in people with HIV. CDR1 is MNHNY, CDR2 SVGAGI, per germline (reference sequence). Between the trimmed V and J ends, which lost 4 bases and 2 bases, there was a span of 10 bases. The CDR3 spans 14 residues. This was the immunoSEQ v3.0 assay at survey level. Assay used: immunoSEQ multiplex PCR; TCRdb lists only in-frame clones, some missing. Here the sample spans approximately 15,000 clones, around 84% being singletons. This TCR came from a man in his late teens or twenties with HIV. This rearrangement joins TRBV6-6 to TRBJ2-3; D remains unclear. The sequences come from unsorted PBMCs, collected 0.1 years after starting antiretroviral therapy. Here the CDR3 reads CASSWTENTDTQYF. The CDR3 nucleotides are TGTGCCAGCAGTTGGACGGAGAACACAGATACGCAGTATTTT.